These 23 T cell receptor beta chains share one sample of origin, sequenced in a study of memory CD4+ T cells and cytomegalovirus serostatus. Sequenced by immunoSEQ multiplex PCR; TCRdb stores in-frame clones only, minus some. This table has about 52,000 clones, just under 80% appearing once. Single viable CD3+CD4+CD8-CD45RO+ cells were sorted as the memory CD4+ T cells. Sequenced material: memory CD4+ T cells from blood. All receptors come from an adult in good health and CMV-seronegative.

This clone was detected once. The chain is built from TRBV5-1 and TRBJ2-7; D is uncertain. The CDR3 has 16 amino acids. Trimming removed 0 bases at V and 3 bases at J, with 16 bases between. Germline CDR1 SGHRS, CDR2 YFSETQ. CDR3 DNA: TGCGCCAGCAGCTTGGTCGGTGGAATAGCAATCTACGAGCAGTACTTC. Translated, it gives CASSLVGGIAIYEQYF.

Concerning this clone itself: An end of the junction does not agree with germline; a read error may underlie this. This sequence joins TRBV18 and TRBJ1-4, with a tentative D call TRBD1 (6 bases). Germline-derived CDR1 and CDR2 are KGHSH and LQKENI. The CDR3 runs to 13 residues. The CDR3, as DNA: TGTGCCAGCTCACCGAATGGCCAGGACAGATTAATTTTT. It yields the protein CASSPNGQDRLIF.

This chain links TRBV7-8 with TRBJ2-7, with D perhaps TRBD1 (5 bases). Germline V gene data show CDR1 as SGHVS and CDR2 as FQNEAQ. The CDR3 covers 12 residues. Trimming shortened V by 5 bases and J by 5 bases, and 10 bases separated the two germline ends. The CDR3 is CASSPWGDEQYF. The CDR3, as DNA: TGTGCCAGCAGCCCATGGGGCGACGAGCAGTACTTC.

The V and J genes are TRBV19 and TRBJ1-2; D uncertain. This CDR3 is 13 amino acids long. Trimming took off 3 bases at V and 3 bases at J, with 8 bases between the two ends. Germline V gene lookup returns CDR1 LNHDA and CDR2 SQIVND (reference sequence). The CDR3: CASSIHKDYGYTF. CDR3 nucleotide sequence: TGTGCCAGTAGTATCCACAAGGACTATGGCTACACCTTC.

The chain joins TRBV5-1 to TRBJ2-1; TRBD2 agrees at 8 bases. The CDR3 length is 15 residues. Unmatched junction bases numbered 9, after V lost 1 base and J lost 9 bases. Germline values: CDR1 SGHRS, CDR2 YFSETQ. The CDR3 protein is CASSLLGTRDGEQFF. For the CDR3, the DNA is TGCGCCAGCAGCTTGTTGGGGACTAGGGATGGTGAGCAGTTCTTC.

This clone was counted a few times. The genes are TRBV7-6 and TRBJ1-1, with 7 bases lining up with TRBD1. The CDR3 extends over 15 amino acids. V trimming: 5 bases; J trimming: 1 base; junction bases outside the gene matches: 7. From germline, CDR1 is SGHVS and CDR2 FNYEAQ. CDR3 bases: TGTGCCAGCAGCATTGGGGGACAGAAGAACACTGAAGCTTTCTTT. It translates to CASSIGGQKNTEAFF.

This rearrangement joins TRBV7-8 to TRBJ2-1; the match to TRBD1 covers 8 bases. CDR1 SGHVS and CDR2 FQNEAQ come from the germline V gene. Germline trimming cut 5 bases from V and 3 bases from J; bases unmatched to any gene: 6. This CDR3 contains 15 residues. The CDR3 nucleotides are TGTGCCAGCAGCGCTACGACAGGGGTCTACAATGAGCAGTTCTTC. Translation gives CASSATTGVYNEQFF.

This clone was found once. The chain couples TRBV2 to TRBJ1-2, with D possibly TRBD1 on 6 matching bases. V lost 4 bases to trimming and J lost 4 bases, with 16 bases between them. The CDR3 is 15 residues long. Looked up from germline, CDR1 is SNHLY and CDR2 is FYNNEI. CDR3 loop: CASSVLRDTSYGYTF. Written as DNA, the CDR3 is TGTGCCAGCAGTGTCCTCCGGGACACTAGCTATGGCTACACCTTC.

Here the CDR3 reads CASSLSAGLAFF. The CDR3 DNA sequence: TGTGCCAGCAGCTTGTCGGCAGGCTTGGCTTTCTTT. V usage is TRBV5-6 and J usage is TRBJ1-1; D gene uncertain. Between the trimmed V and J ends, which lost 1 base and 11 bases, there was a span of 12 bases. Germline CDR1 reads SGHDT; CDR2 reads YYEEEE. The CDR3 spans 12 residues.

The chain recombines TRBV6-1 with TRBJ1-5; tentative D call: TRBD1 (5 bases). This CDR3 contains 15 residues. Per the germline V gene, CDR1 is MNHNS and CDR2 is SASEGT. With 7 bases removed from V and 6 bases from J, the gap between germline ends came to 19 bases. The DNA for the CDR3 is TGTGCCAGCAAGGGAGGGGAGCCCGCAGTTCAGCCCCAGCATTTT. Amino acid sequence: CASKGGEPAVQPQHF.

The rearrangement uses TRBV5-5 and TRBJ1-1; D gene unclear. The CDR3 extends over 14 amino acids. The V gene's germline CDR1 is SGHKS and CDR2 YYEKEE (reference sequence). The ends were cut back, 0 bases at V and 1 base at J, with 7 bases in the middle. The CDR3 here is CASSLVGGNTEAFF. The CDR3 nucleotides are TGTGCCAGCAGCTTGGTAGGTGGGAACACTGAAGCTTTCTTT.

The V and J genes are TRBV5-4 and TRBJ2-2, with D uncertain. Germline CDR1 and CDR2: SGHNT and YYREEE (reference sequence). V was clipped by 0 bases and J by 7 bases, with 10 bases between them. The CDR3 sequence is 14 residues long. The CDR3 sequence is CASSLGASDGELFF. The CDR3 nucleotides are TGTGCCAGCAGCTTGGGGGCGTCGGACGGGGAGCTGTTTTTT.

The chain joins TRBV7-7 to TRBJ1-1; D is uncertain. V shed 2 bases and J shed 2 bases, with 6 bases lying between them. This CDR3 has 13 residues. Germline V gene lookup returns CDR1 SSHAT and CDR2 FNYEAQ (reference sequence). The CDR3 nucleotides read TGTGCCAGCAGCTTAAACGGTAACACTGAAGCTTTCTTT. Amino acids: CASSLNGNTEAFF.

The chain is built from TRBV7-2 and TRBJ2-7, with TRBD1 as a possible D gene (5 bases). This CDR3 contains 14 residues. The V end lost 2 bases, the J end lost 2 bases, and 10 bases lay between the germline ends. Germline CDR1 is SGHTA and CDR2 is FQGNSA. CDR3: CASSLFGRAYEQYF. The CDR3 DNA sequence: TGTGCCAGCAGCTTATTTGGCAGGGCCTACGAGCAGTACTTC.

The rearrangement joins TRBV5-6 to TRBJ2-2; D is ambiguous. The CDR3 is 12 amino acids. CDR1 is SGHDT and CDR2 is YYEEEE in the germline V gene. V was clipped by 4 bases and J by 6 bases, with 7 bases between them. CDR3 in amino acids: CASSRPAGELFF. DNA of the CDR3: TGTGCCAGCAGCCGGCCCGCCGGGGAGCTGTTTTTT.

The chain couples TRBV30 to TRBJ1-2; TRBD1 aligns across 12 bases. V was clipped by 5 bases and J by 8 bases; unmatched bases: 9. The CDR3 spans 14 residues. Germline CDR1 and CDR2: GTSNPN and SVGIG (reference sequence). The CDR3 is CAWGFPGQGAGYTF. The CDR3 nucleotides read TGTGCCTGGGGTTTTCCGGGACAGGGGGCCGGCTACACCTTC.

The chain is built from TRBV28 and TRBJ1-1, with 10 nucleotides matching TRBD1. Germline loops: CDR1 MDHEN, CDR2 SYDVKM. The trim removed 6 bases at V and 4 bases at J, leaving 11 bases unmatched. This CDR3 has 16 residues. The CDR3 sequence is CASSARDRGTPTEAFF. CDR3 nucleotide sequence: TGTGCCAGCAGCGCGCGGGACAGGGGTACTCCCACTGAAGCTTTCTTT.

This sequence joins TRBV4-2 and TRBJ1-2; 9 bases align to TRBD1. Germline assignment: CDR1 LGHNA and CDR2 YNFKEQ. This CDR3 has 15 amino acids. V was clipped by 0 bases and J by 4 bases; unmatched bases: 3. CDR3 DNA: TGTGCCAGCAGCCAAGATAGGACAGGGGTCTATGGCTACACCTTC. Protein product: CASSQDRTGVYGYTF.

This sequence joins TRBV6-5 and TRBJ2-2; TRBD2 matches at 7 bases. Germline CDR1 is MNHEY and CDR2 is SVGAGI. Germline trimming cut 0 bases from V and 6 bases from J; bases unmatched to any gene: 7. This CDR3 has 16 amino acids. CDR3 DNA sequence: TGTGCCAGCAGTTACTCGACCGGGAGGATTGCCGGGGAGCTGTTTTTT. This encodes CASSYSTGRIAGELFF.

CDR3 nucleotides: TGTGCCAGCAGTGATGCTCTTGTTGGTGGAGGCTACACCTTC. Translation: CASSDALVGGGYTF. This chain joins TRBV6-4 and TRBJ1-2; D is uncertain. Germline CDR1 MRHNA, CDR2 SNTAGT. Trimming shortened V by 3 bases and J by 8 bases, and 16 bases separated the two germline ends. The CDR3 is made up of 14 amino acids.

The chain joins TRBV6-1 to TRBJ1-2; TRBD1 might be the D (5 bases). The CDR3 has 14 amino acids. The V end was cut by 3 bases, the J end by 7 bases, with 15 bases between. Germline V gene lookup returns CDR1 MNHNS and CDR2 SASEGT. As DNA, the CDR3 is TGTGCCAGCAGTGATATAGGACTCGGGGGTGGCTACACCTTC. Its translation: CASSDIGLGGGYTF.

The rearrangement joins TRBV30 to TRBJ1-1; D call uncertain. With 2 bases removed from V and 0 bases from J, the gap between germline ends came to 4 bases. The CDR3 covers 12 residues. The V gene's germline CDR1 is GTSNPN and CDR2 SVGIG (reference sequence). CDR3 DNA sequence: TGTGCCTGGAGTAGAGTGAACACTGAAGCTTTCTTT. It is translated as CAWSRVNTEAFF.

This clone was observed a few times. The chain employs TRBV5-6 and TRBJ2-2; D is unclear. The V end lost 3 bases, the J end lost 4 bases, and 13 bases lay between the germline ends. Germline CDR1 SGHDT, CDR2 YYEEEE. The CDR3 has 15 residues. As DNA, the CDR3 is TGTGCCAGCAGCTGGAAGGGCACTATCACCGGGGAGCTGTTTTTT. This sequence encodes CASSWKGTITGELFF.